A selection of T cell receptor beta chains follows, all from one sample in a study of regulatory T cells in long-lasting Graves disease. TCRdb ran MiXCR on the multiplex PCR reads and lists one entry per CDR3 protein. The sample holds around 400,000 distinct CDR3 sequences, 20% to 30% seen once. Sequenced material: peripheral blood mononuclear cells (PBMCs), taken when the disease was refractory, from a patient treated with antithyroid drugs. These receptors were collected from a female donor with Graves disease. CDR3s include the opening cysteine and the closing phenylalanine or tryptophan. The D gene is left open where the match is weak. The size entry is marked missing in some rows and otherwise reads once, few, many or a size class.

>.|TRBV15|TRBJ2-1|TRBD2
TGTGCCACCAGCAGTAGCGGGAGAGTTAGGTATGAGCAGCTCTTC
CATSSSGRVRYEQLF
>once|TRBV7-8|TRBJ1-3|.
TGTGCCAGCAGCTTAGCACGCAGCTCTGGAAACACCATATATTTT
CASSLARSSGNTIYF
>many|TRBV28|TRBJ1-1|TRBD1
TGTGCCAGCAGTCCGCCGGGCAGGGGGCTGAACACTGAAGCTTTCTTT
CASSPPGRGLNTEAFF
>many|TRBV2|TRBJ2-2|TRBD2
TGTGCCAGCAGTCTACTAGCGGGCACCGGGGAGCTGTTTTTT
CASSLLAGTGELFF
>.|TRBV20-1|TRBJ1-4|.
.
CSARDWASGASNEKLLF
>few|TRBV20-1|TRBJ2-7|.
TGCAGTGCCCCGACGGAGACCACCTACGAGCAGTACTTC
CSAPTETTYEQYF
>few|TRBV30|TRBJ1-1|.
TGTGCCTGGAGTGGTGTAGGGTACACTGAAGCTTTCTTT
CAWSGVGYTEAFF
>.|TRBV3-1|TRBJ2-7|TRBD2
TGTGCCAGCAGCCAAGAAAGACCGGGACTAGCAGACGAGCAGTACTTC
CASSQERPGLADEQYF
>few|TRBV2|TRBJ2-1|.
TGTGCCAGCAGCGACGCCCCTCTTTACAATGAGCAGTTCTTC
CASSDAPLYNEQFF
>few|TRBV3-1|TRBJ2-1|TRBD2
TGTGCCAGCCGACTAGCGGGAGTTTCGGGTGAGCAGTTCTTC
CASRLAGVSGEQFF
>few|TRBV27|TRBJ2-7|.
TGTGCCAGCAGTTTACTCGGGGGCGCGGGGAACGAGCAGTACTTC
CASSLLGGAGNEQYF
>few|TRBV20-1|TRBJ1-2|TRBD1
TGCAGTGCTATGACAGGGGGCATACTAGGCTACACCTTC
CSAMTGGILGYTF
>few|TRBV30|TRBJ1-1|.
TGTGCCTGGAGTGCTCCCCGAGGGAACACTGAAGCTTTCTTT
CAWSAPRGNTEAFF
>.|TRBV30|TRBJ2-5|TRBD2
TGTGCCTGGAGTGCGACAGCGGGAGTTCAAGAGACCCAGTACTTC
CAWSATAGVQETQYF
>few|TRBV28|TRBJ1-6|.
TGTGCCAGCAGTCCGCGGACCCTGGTGTCTTCACCCCTCCACTTT
CASSPRTLVSSPLHF
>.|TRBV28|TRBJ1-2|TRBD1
TGTGCCAGCAGTGCCCGGGACAGGGGGCTCGTTAACTATGGCTACACCTTC
CASSARDRGLVNYGYTF
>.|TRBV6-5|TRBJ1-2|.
TGTGCCAGCAGTTACTCGGGTTACGGAGTCAATGGCTACACCTTC
CASSYSGYGVNGYTF
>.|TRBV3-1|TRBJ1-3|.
TGTGCCAGCAGTCAAACTAGTCGGGGAAACACCATATATTTT
CASSQTSRGNTIYF
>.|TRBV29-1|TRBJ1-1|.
TGCAGCGTTGAAGCTTGGGGGAACACTGAAGCTTTCTTT
CSVEAWGNTEAFF
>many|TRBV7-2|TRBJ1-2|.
TGTGCCAGCAGCTTAGAAGGAGATAACTATGGCTACACCTTC
CASSLEGDNYGYTF
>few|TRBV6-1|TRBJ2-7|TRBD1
TGTGCCAGCAGTAGAACCCCGGGACAGGACTCCTACGAGCAGTACTTC
CASSRTPGQDSYEQYF
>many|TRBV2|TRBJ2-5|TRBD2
TGTGCCAGCAGTCCAAGAGCGGGAAGCGCGAAAGAGACCCAGTACTTC
CASSPRAGSAKETQYF
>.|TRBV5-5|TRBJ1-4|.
TGCGCCAGCAGCCAAGATGGGGGGGGGACTAATGAAAAACTGTTTTTT
CASSQDGGGTNEKLFF
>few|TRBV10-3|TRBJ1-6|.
TGTGCCATCAATCACGCATACAATTCACCCCTCCACTTT
CAINHAYNSPLHF
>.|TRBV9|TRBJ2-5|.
TGTGCCAGCAGCGTAGGGGGGTCGGTAGAGACCCAGTACTTC
CASSVGGSVETQYF
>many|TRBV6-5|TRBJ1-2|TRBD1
TGTGCCAGCAGTTACGCTGGGACAGGAGATGGCTACACCTTC
CASSYAGTGDGYTF
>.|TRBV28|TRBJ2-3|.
TGTGCCAGCACCGGAAGCACTGATACGCAGTATTTT
CASTGSTDTQYF
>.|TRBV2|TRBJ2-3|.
TGTGCCAGCAGTGGGGGCGACACAGATACGCAGTATTTT
CASSGGDTDTQYF
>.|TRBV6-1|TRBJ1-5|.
TGTGCCACTTCCCGGGACACTTCAGATCAGCCCCAGCATTTT
CATSRDTSDQPQHF
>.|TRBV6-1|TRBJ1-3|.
TGTGCCAGCAGAACCGTGCAGGTGAACTCTGGAAACACCATATATTTT
CASRTVQVNSGNTIYF
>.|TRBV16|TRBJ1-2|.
TGTGCCAGCAGCCGGGCCGGGGGAGAGTATGGCTACACCTTC
CASSRAGGEYGYTF
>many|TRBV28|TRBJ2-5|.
TGTGCCAGCAGTTTGAGTCCCTTCGGGGCTAGGGCGCAAGAGACCCAGTACTTC
CASSLSPFGARAQETQYF
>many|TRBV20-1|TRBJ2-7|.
TGCAGTGCTATCGGGGGCGGGGACGAGCAGTACTTC
CSAIGGGDEQYF
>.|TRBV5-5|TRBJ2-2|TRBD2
TGTGCCAGCAGCTTGGCGGGACTAGCAGGGGTGGGGCGGCTGTTTTTT
CASSLAGLAGVGRLFF
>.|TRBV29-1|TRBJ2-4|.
TGCAGCGTCCTTGCCAAAAACATTCAGTACTTC
CSVLAKNIQYF
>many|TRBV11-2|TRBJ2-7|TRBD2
TGTGCCAGCAGCTTCCCCGGGACTAGCTCCTACGAGCAGTACTTC
CASSFPGTSSYEQYF
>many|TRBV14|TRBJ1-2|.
TGTGCCAGCAGCCGGGACCGGATAAGCTACACCTTC
CASSRDRISYTF
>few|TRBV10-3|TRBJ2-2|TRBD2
TGTGCCATCAGTAGCGGGAGGGGAACCGGGGAGCTGTTTTTT
CAISSGRGTGELFF
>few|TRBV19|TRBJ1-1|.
TGTGCCAGTAGTTTACCGAGGAGGAACACTGAAGCTTTCTTT
CASSLPRRNTEAFF
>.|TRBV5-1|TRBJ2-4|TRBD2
TGTGCCAGCAGCTTGGGGGGGGACATTCAGTACTTC
CASSLGGDIQYF
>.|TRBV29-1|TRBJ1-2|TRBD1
TGCAGCGTACGGGAGACAGGGGTAGTTAACTATGGCTACACCTTC
CSVRETGVVNYGYTF
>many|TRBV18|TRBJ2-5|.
TGTGCCAGCTCACCAGGACAGCAAGAGACCCAGTACTTC
CASSPGQQETQYF
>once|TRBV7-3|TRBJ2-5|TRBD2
TGTGCCAGCAGCCCCTCGCGACTAGCGGGAGTAGAGACCCAGTACTTC
CASSPSRLAGVETQYF
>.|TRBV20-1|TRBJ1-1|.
TGCAGTGCTCTACACGTCGACAGGAACACTGAAGCTTTCTTT
CSALHVDRNTEAFF
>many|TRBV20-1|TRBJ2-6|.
TGCAGTGCGGCTTCGCGGAGGGTACTTTCTGGGGCCAACGTCCTGACTTTC
CSAASRRVLSGANVLTF
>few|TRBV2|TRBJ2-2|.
TGTGCCAGCAGTGAAGACCGAAGGAAAGGGCTGTTTTTT
CASSEDRRKGLFF
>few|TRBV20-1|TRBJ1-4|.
TGCAGTGCTAGAGCATCGGGGAAGGTAGCAACTAATGAAAAACTGTTTTTT
CSARASGKVATNEKLFF
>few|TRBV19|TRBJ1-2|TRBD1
TGTGCCAGTCACCCTCCAGGGGGCAAGGAGATCTATGGCTACACCTTC
CASHPPGGKEIYGYTF
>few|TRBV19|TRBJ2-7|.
TGTGCCAGTAGTATCCCAGGCTTGGCCTACGAGCAGTACTTC
CASSIPGLAYEQYF
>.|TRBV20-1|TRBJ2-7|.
TGCAGTGCTAGAGGGCGGATCCTCACCTACGAGCAGTACTTC
CSARGRILTYEQYF
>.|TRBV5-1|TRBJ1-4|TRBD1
TGCGCCAGCAGCTTGAGACAGGGTAATGAAAAACTGTTTTTT
CASSLRQGNEKLFF
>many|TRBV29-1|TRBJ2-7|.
TGCAGCGCCAAGACCAGGGGGAGGGGGTACGAGCAGTACTTC
CSAKTRGRGYEQYF
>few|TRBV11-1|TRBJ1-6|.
TGTGCCAGCAGCTCTGACAATTATAATTCACCCCTCCACTTT
CASSSDNYNSPLHF